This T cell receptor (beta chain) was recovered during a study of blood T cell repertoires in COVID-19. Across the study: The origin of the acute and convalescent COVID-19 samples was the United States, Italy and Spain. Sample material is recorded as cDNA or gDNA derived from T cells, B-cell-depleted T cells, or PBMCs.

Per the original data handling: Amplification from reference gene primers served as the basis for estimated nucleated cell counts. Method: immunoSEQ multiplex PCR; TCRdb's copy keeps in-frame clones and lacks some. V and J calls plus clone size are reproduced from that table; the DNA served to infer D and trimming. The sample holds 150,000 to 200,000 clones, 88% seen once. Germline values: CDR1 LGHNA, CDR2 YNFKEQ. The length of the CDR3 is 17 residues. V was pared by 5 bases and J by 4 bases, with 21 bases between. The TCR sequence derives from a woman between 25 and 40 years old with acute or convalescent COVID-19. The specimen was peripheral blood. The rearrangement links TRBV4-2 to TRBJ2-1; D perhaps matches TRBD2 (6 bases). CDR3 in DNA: TGTGCCAGCAGCGCAAGTAGAGACGGGAGCCGTTACAATGAGCAGTTCTTC. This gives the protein CASSASRDGSRYNEQFF.